This T cell receptor beta chain was captured by sequencing in a study of shared clonotypes between healthy human individuals. Study details: The plates for each donor numbered three CD4 naive, three CD4 memory, two CD8 naive and one CD8 memory.

Free of recent acute infections or vaccinations, the donors were healthy HIV-negative adults. The CDR3 loop spans 14 amino acids. Germline V lookup: CDR1 LNHDA, CDR2 SQIVND (reference sequence). V lost 5 bases and J 0 bases, leaving 10 bases between the germline ends. In replicate PCRs of sorted subsets, roughly 200 ng DNA, some 28,000 T cell genomes, was used. This table comes from immunoSEQ multiplex PCR, and its TCRdb copy is limited to in-frame clones, with some not included. The sample lists around 940,000 clones; around three quarters were seen once. The rearrangement uses TRBV19 and TRBJ1-2; D unresolved. This TCR derives from a man between 18 and 35 years old in good health. The sequenced material came from memory CD4+ T cells sorted from blood. Subset in this sample: CD45RA-negative fraction. The CDR3 region is CASSRSQPNYGYTF. The CDR3 DNA is TGTGCCAGTAGTCGCTCGCAACCTAACTATGGCTACACCTTC. The full variable domain, in which reference TRBV19 and TRBJ1-2 provide the parts outside the CDR3, is DGGITQSPKYLFRKEGQNVTLSCEQNLNHDAMYWYRQDPGQGLRLIYYSQIVNDFQKGDIAEGYSVSREKKESFPLTVTSAQKNPTAFYLCASSRSQPNYGYTFGSGTRLTVV.